A selection of T cell receptor beta chains follows, all from one sample in a study of shared clonotypes between healthy human individuals. TCRdb's copy holds only in-frame clones and misses some; the assay was immunoSEQ multiplex PCR. The sample carries millions of clones, around 95% recorded once. Sequencing used naive CD4+ T cells sorted from blood. These receptors were collected from a man aged 18 to 30 in good health. Both conserved end residues are part of each CDR3. A D gene is named only where the DNA matches it firmly. A row's size may be missing; if present it is once, few, many or a size class.

j_call: TRBJ1-3
v_call: TRBV19
d_call: TRBD1
cdr3_length: 14
clone_size: once
cdr3_aa: CASTTDRGGNTIYF
cdr3_nt: TGTGCCAGTACCACGGACAGGGGTGGAAACACCATATATTTT

j_call: TRBJ1-5
v_call: TRBV4-2
d_call: .
cdr3_length: 15
clone_size: .
cdr3_aa: CASSQDLDFQQPQHF
cdr3_nt: TGTGCCAGCAGCCAAGATTTGGACTTCCAGCAGCCCCAGCATTTT

j_call: TRBJ1-2
v_call: TRBV9
d_call: TRBD1
cdr3_length: 11
clone_size: .
cdr3_aa: CASPRQGGYTF
cdr3_nt: TGTGCCAGCCCTAGACAGGGAGGCTACACCTTC

j_call: TRBJ1-3
v_call: TRBV7-9
d_call: .
cdr3_length: 14
clone_size: .
cdr3_aa: CASSFTGTGNTIYF
cdr3_nt: TGTGCCAGCAGCTTCACAGGGACTGGAAACACCATATATTTT

j_call: TRBJ2-2
v_call: TRBV10-3
d_call: .
cdr3_length: 11
clone_size: .
cdr3_aa: CAISGTGELFF
cdr3_nt: TGTGCCATCAGCGGTACCGGGGAGCTGTTTTTT

j_call: TRBJ1-2
v_call: TRBV11-2
d_call: TRBD1
cdr3_length: 15
clone_size: .
cdr3_aa: CASSPRTAGGYGYTF
cdr3_nt: TGTGCCAGCAGCCCCCGGACAGCAGGGGGCTATGGCTACACCTTC

j_call: TRBJ1-3
v_call: TRBV5-6
d_call: .
cdr3_length: 15
clone_size: .
cdr3_aa: CASSLQSLSGNTIYF
cdr3_nt: TGTGCCAGCAGCCTACAGAGCCTCTCTGGAAACACCATATATTTT

j_call: TRBJ2-1
v_call: TRBV10-3
d_call: .
cdr3_length: 13
clone_size: .
cdr3_aa: CAISLGLDNEQFF
cdr3_nt: TGTGCCATCAGCTTGGGGCTCGACAATGAGCAGTTCTTC

j_call: TRBJ2-7
v_call: TRBV28
d_call: .
cdr3_length: 13
clone_size: few
cdr3_aa: CASSFRAWDEQYF
cdr3_nt: TGTGCCAGCAGTTTTAGGGCATGGGACGAGCAGTACTTC

j_call: TRBJ1-2
v_call: TRBV27
d_call: TRBD1
cdr3_length: 15
clone_size: .
cdr3_aa: CASGTVTGANYGYTF
cdr3_nt: TGTGCCAGCGGTACCGTTACAGGGGCAAACTATGGCTACACCTTC

j_call: TRBJ1-2
v_call: TRBV5-1
d_call: TRBD1
cdr3_length: 13
clone_size: once
cdr3_aa: CASSLPGGSGYTF
cdr3_nt: TGCGCCAGCAGCTTACCAGGGGGTAGTGGCTACACCTTC

j_call: TRBJ1-1
v_call: TRBV10-3
d_call: TRBD1
cdr3_length: 14
clone_size: .
cdr3_aa: CAISRGQGNTEAFF
cdr3_nt: TGTGCCATCAGTAGGGGGCAGGGGAACACTGAAGCTTTCTTT

j_call: TRBJ2-3
v_call: TRBV19
d_call: .
cdr3_length: 11
clone_size: .
cdr3_aa: CASSILDTQYF
cdr3_nt: TGTGCCAGTAGTATTCTAGATACGCAGTATTTT

j_call: TRBJ1-4
v_call: TRBV28
d_call: .
cdr3_length: 14
clone_size: .
cdr3_aa: CASGTGTKSEKLFF
cdr3_nt: TGTGCCAGCGGTACAGGGACGAAGAGTGAAAAACTGTTTTTT

j_call: TRBJ2-5
v_call: TRBV2
d_call: TRBD2
cdr3_length: 16
clone_size: .
cdr3_aa: CASSGTTGLGLQTQYF
cdr3_nt: TGTGCCAGCAGTGGAACAACGGGACTAGGATTACAGACCCAGTACTTC

j_call: TRBJ2-4
v_call: TRBV30
d_call: TRBD2
cdr3_length: 14
clone_size: .
cdr3_aa: CAWSVLAGAHIQYF
cdr3_nt: TGTGCCTGGAGTGTACTCGCGGGAGCACACATTCAGTACTTC

j_call: TRBJ2-7
v_call: TRBV15
d_call: TRBD1
cdr3_length: 15
clone_size: .
cdr3_aa: CATSRDRDRAYEQYF
cdr3_nt: TGTGCCACCAGCAGAGACCGGGACAGGGCCTACGAGCAGTACTTC

j_call: TRBJ1-4
v_call: TRBV2
d_call: TRBD1
cdr3_length: 13
clone_size: .
cdr3_aa: CASNEQGGEKLFF
cdr3_nt: TGTGCCAGCAACGAACAGGGGGGTGAAAAACTGTTTTTT